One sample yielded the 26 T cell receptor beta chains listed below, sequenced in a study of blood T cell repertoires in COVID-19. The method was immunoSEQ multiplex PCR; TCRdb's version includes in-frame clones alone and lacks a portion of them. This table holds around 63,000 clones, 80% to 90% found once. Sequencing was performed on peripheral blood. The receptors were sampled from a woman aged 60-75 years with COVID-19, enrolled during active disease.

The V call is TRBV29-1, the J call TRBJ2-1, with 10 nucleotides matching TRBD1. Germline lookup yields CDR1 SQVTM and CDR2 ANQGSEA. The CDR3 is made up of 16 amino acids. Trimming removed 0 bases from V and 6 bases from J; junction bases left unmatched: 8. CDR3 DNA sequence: TGCAGCGTTGAAGACTTGGGACAGGGGACGTTCAATGAGCAGTTCTTC. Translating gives CSVEDLGQGTFNEQFF.

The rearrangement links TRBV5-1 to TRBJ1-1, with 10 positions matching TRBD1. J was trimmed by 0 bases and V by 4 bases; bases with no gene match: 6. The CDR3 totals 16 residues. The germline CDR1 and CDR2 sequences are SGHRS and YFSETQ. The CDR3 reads CASSPGQGRMNTEAFF. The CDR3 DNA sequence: TGCGCCAGCAGCCCGGGACAGGGGCGAATGAACACTGAAGCTTTCTTT.

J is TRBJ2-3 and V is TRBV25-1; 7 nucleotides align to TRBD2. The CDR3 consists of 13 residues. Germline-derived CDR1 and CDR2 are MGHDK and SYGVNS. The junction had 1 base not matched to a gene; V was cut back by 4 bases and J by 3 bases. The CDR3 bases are TGTGCCAGCAGTGGGGGAGGGACAGATACGCAGTATTTT. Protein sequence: CASSGGGTDTQYF.

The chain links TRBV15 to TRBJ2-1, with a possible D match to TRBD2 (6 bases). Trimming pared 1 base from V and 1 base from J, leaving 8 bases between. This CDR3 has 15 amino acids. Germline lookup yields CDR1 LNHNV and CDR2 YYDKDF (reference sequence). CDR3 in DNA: TGTGCCACCAGCAGAGGCCGGGGGTCCTACAATGAGCAGTTCTTC. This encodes CATSRGRGSYNEQFF.

The CDR3, as DNA: TGTGCCAGCAGCCAAGATCAGCGGGGGGATTACGAGCAGTACTTC. Amino acids: CASSQDQRGDYEQYF. The rearrangement links TRBV4-2 to TRBJ2-7, with 9 bases lining up with TRBD2. The germline CDR1 and CDR2 sequences are LGHNA and YNFKEQ. V lost 0 bases, J lost 4 bases, and 4 bases stayed unmatched. CDR3 length: 15 amino acids.

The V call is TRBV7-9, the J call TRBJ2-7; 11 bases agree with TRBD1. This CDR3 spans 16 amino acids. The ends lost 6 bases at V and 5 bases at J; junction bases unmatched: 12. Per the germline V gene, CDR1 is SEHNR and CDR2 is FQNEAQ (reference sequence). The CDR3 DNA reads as TGTGCCAGCAGTTCCGGGACAGGGGGGACCTCGGACGAGCAGTACTTC. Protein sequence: CASSSGTGGTSDEQYF.

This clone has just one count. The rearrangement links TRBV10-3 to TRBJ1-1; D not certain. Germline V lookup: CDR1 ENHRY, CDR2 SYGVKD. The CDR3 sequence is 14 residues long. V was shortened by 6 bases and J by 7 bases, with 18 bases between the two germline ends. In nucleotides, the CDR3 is TGTGCCATCAGGTGGGGAGATATTAGTGGTGAAGCTTTCTTT. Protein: CAIRWGDISGEAFF.

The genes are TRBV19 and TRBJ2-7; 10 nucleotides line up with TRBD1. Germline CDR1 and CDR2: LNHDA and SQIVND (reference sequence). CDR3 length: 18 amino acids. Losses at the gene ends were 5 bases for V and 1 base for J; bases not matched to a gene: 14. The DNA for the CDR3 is TGTGCCAGTAGTCCAGAAACCGGGACAGGGGTAAGGTCCTACGAGCAGTACTTC. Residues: CASSPETGTGVRSYEQYF.

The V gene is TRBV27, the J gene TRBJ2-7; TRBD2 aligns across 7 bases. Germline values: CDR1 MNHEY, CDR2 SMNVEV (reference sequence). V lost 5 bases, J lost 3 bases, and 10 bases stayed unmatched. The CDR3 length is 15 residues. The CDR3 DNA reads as TGTGCCAGCAGTCCCCGGTCTAGCGGAGACTACGAGCAGTACTTC. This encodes CASSPRSSGDYEQYF.

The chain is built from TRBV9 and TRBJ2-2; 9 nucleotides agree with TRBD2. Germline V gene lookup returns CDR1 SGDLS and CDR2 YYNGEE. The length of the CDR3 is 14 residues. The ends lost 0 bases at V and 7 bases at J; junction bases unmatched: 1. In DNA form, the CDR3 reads TGTGCCAGCAGCGTAGTGACTAGCGGCGGGGAGCTGTTTTTT. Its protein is CASSVVTSGGELFF.

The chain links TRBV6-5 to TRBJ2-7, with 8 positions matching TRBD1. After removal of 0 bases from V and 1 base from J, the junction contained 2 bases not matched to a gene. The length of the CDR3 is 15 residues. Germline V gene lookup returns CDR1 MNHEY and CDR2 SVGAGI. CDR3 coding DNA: TGTGCCAGCAGTTACTCCCAGGGGGCATCCTACGAGCAGTACTTC. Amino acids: CASSYSQGASYEQYF.

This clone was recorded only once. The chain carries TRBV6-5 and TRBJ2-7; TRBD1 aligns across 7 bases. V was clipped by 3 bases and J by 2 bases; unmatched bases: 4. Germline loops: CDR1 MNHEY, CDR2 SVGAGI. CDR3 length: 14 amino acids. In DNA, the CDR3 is TGTGCCAGCAGTTATGCCGACAGGGCCTACGAGCAGTACTTC. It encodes CASSYADRAYEQYF.

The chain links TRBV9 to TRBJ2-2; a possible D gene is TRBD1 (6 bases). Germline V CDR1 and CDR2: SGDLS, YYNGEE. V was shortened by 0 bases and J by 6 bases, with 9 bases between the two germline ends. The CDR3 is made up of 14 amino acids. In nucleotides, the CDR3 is TGTGCCAGCAGCGTAGGCCCAGGGGCCGGGGAGCTGTTTTTT. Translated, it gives CASSVGPGAGELFF.

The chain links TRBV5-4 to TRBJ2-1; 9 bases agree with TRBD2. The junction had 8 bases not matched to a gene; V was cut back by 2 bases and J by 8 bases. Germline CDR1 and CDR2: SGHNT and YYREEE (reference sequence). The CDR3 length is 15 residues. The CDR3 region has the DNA TGTGCCAGCAGCTTTCCTAGCGGGATAGGTGATGAGCAGTTCTTC. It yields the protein CASSFPSGIGDEQFF.

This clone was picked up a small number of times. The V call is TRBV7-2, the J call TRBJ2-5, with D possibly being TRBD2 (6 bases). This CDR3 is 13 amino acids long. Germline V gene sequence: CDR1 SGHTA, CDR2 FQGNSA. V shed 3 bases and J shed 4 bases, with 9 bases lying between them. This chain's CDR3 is CASSLAGRETQYF. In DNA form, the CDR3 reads TGTGCCAGCAGCTTGGCGGGGAGAGAGACCCAGTACTTC.

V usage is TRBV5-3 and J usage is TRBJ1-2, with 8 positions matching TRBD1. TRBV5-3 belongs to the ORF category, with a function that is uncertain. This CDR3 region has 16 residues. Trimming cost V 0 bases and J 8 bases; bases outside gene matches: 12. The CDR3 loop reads CARSLGTPRGRKGYTF. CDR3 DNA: TGTGCCAGAAGCTTGGGAACCCCCAGGGGGCGCAAAGGCTACACCTTC.

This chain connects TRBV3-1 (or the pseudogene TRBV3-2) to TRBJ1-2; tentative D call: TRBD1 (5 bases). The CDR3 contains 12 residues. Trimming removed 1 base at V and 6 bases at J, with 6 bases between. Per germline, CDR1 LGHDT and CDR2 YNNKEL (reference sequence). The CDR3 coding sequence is TGTGCCAGCAGCCAAGGGGGGGATGGCTACACCTTC. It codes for CASSQGGDGYTF.

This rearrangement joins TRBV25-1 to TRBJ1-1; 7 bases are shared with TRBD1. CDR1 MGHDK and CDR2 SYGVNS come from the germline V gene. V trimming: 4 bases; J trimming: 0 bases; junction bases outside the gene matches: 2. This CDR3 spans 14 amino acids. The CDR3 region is CASSGTGVNTEAFF. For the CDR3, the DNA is TGTGCCAGCAGTGGGACAGGCGTGAACACTGAAGCTTTCTTT. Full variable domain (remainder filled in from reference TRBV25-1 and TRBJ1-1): EADIYQTPRYLVIGTGKKITLECSQTMGHDKMYWYQQDPGMELHLIHYSYGVNSTEKGDLSSESTVSRIRTEHFPLTLESARPSHTSQYLCASSGTGVNTEAFFGQGTRLTVV.

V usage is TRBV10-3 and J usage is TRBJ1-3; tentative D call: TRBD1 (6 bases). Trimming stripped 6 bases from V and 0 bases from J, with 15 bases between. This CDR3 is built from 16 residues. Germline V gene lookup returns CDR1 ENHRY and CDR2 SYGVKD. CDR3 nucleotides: TGTGCCATCAGACGAACAAGGGGGTCCTCTGGAAACACCATATATTTT. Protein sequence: CAIRRTRGSSGNTIYF.

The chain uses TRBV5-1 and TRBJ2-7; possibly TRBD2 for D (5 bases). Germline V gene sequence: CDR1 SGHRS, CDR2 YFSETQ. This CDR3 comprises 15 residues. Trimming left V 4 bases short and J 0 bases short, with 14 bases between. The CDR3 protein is CASSPRLGSSYEQYF. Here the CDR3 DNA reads TGCGCCAGCAGCCCTAGGTTGGGGAGCTCCTACGAGCAGTACTTC.

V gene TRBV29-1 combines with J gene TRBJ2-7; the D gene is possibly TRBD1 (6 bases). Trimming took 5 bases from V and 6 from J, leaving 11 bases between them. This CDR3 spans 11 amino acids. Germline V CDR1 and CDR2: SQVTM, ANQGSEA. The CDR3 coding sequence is TGCAGCGTTTCCACAGGGCCCGAGCAGTACTTC. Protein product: CSVSTGPEQYF.

The CDR3 region has the DNA TGTGCCAGCATCGATAGCGGGAGGGCATACAACAATGAGCAGTTCTTC. It yields the protein CASIDSGRAYNNEQFF. V gene TRBV7-2 combines with J gene TRBJ2-1; 11 bases fit TRBD2. The CDR3 has 16 residues. Trimming at V came to 7 bases and at J to 5 bases, leaving 10 bases not matched to a gene. Germline CDR1 reads SGHTA; CDR2 reads FQGNSA.

For the CDR3, the DNA is TGTGCCACCAGTTTTTCGTATAGCAATCAGCCCCAGCATTTT. Its translation is CATSFSYSNQPQHF. This chain links TRBV24-1 with TRBJ1-5; no clear D. CDR3 length equals 14 residues. Trimming removed 6 bases from V and 0 bases from J, with 8 bases in between. Looked up from germline, CDR1 is KGHDR and CDR2 is SFDVKD.

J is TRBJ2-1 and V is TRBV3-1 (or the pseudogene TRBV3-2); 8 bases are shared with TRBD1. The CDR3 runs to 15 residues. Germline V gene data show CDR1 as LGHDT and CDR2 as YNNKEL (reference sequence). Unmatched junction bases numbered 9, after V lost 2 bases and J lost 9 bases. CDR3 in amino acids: CASSQQGAARREQFF. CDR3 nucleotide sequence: TGTGCCAGCAGCCAACAGGGGGCGGCGAGGCGTGAGCAGTTCTTC.

CDR3 bases: TGTGCCAGCAGTACAGGGGAAGGCGGCTACACCTTC. This translates into CASSTGEGGYTF. V usage is TRBV6-4 and J usage is TRBJ1-2; 7 positions match TRBD1. The J segment lost 8 bases and the V segment lost 5 bases, leaving 5 bases of the junction unmatched. CDR3 length equals 12 residues. The V gene's germline CDR1 is MRHNA and CDR2 SNTAGT.

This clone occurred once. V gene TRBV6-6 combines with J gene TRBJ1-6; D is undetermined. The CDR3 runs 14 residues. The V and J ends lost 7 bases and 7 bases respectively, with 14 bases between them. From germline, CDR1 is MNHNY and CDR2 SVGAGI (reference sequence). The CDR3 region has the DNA TGTGCCAGCAATCCGGAGGGTAGGAATTCACCCCTCCACTTT. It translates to CASNPEGRNSPLHF.